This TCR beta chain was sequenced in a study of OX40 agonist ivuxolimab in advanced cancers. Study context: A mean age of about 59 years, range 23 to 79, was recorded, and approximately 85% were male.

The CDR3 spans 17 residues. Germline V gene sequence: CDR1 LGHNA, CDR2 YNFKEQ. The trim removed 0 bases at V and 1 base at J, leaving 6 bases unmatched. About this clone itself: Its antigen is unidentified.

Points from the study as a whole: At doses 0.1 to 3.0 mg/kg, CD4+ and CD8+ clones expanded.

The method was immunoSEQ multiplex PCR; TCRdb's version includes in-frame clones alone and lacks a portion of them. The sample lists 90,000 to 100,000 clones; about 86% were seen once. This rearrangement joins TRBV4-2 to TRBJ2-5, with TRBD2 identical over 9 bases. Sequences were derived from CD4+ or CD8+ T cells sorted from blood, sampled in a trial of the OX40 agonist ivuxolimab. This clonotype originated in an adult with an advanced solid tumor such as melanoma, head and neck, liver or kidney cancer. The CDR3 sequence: CASSQEGAGGPQETQYF. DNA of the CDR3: TGTGCCAGCAGCCAAGAAGGAGCGGGAGGACCCCAAGAGACCCAGTACTTC.